This entry describes one T cell receptor beta chain. It has no known antigen specificity. No much larger clone is present one base from it, and per-base qualities are unavailable. The cohort was made up of several hundred healthy bone marrow donors. At the time of sampling, every cohort member was nominally healthy, though immune exposures that went unrecorded were likely present. The donor was CMV seronegative and was included in the group of a few hundred seronegative cohort members. Each donor provided a peripheral blood sample, and peripheral blood mononuclear cells were used for TCR beta sequencing. The Qiagen DNeasy Blood Extraction Kit was used to extract genomic DNA from the blood cell samples. This entry is derived from a study of cytomegalovirus exposure and HLA in healthy donors listed by TCRdb under 2017. In terms of the full investigation: In an earlier analysis of 450 to 750 of the donors, 250 to 300 Gb of sequence data and some 120 million unique TCR beta sequences from 150 million to 200 million T cells were reported. High-throughput TCR immunosequencing, statistical association of individual TCRs with disease status, and machine learning were combined to predict cytomegalovirus infection status. The T cell repertoires of 666 subjects were profiled by immunosequencing and related to cytomegalovirus serostatus. An earlier analysis of about 620 of the donors applied high-throughput TCR beta sequencing to assess whether each TCR beta V gene segment acted as functional or pseudogenic. In addition to the first cohort of about 650 subjects, a separate validation cohort of some 120 different subjects was used. Every repertoire in the discovery cohort had been generated on one and the same sequencing platform. Roughly 5 DR-DQ haplotypes were treated as single units for association and clustering because of strong linkage in the cohort. Genome-wide SNP genotypes for about 55% of the roughly 670 donors were used in a later genetic analysis, which treated that subset as a discovery cohort. Among roughly 370 genotyped donors of the cohort, an average of 235,054 unique TCR beta nucleotide sequences were sequenced per donor, roughly 20% of them non-productive. In a later analysis, previously published TCR beta repertoires from some 640 donors were re-analyzed and high-resolution HLA genotyping was added so that TCR occurrence patterns could be studied. Donor age, sex, ethnicity and CMV serostatus were compiled alongside the repertoire data. Both class I and class II loci were covered by HLA typing, at four-digit resolution. The study was designed to test whether signatures of past pathogen exposure could be identified by cataloging public T cell receptors. Rather than using new phenotypic data, the later analysis identified candidate immune exposures from TCR beta sequences and from how often those sequences occurred across donors. Among the approximately 400 genotyped donors, around 81% belonged to the genetic ancestry cluster associated with self-reported Caucasian donors. The number of typed donors differed by locus: about 629-640 for A, B, C, DRB1 and DQB1; roughly 510 for DQA1; 606 for DPA1; and around 450 for DPB1. An early release covering about 600 HLA-typed donors comprised roughly 300 gigabases of sequencing data and around 85 million unique TCR sequences.

Preparation of the library involved the immunoSEQ multiplex PCR assay. A mixture of 60 forward primers for TCR Vbeta segments and 13 reverse primers for TCR Jbeta segments was used in the multiplex PCR. A multiplex PCR assay on genomic DNA amplified the CDR3 region of rearranged TCR beta genes. The Illumina HiSeq System was used to sequence the amplified TCR beta libraries as 87-base-pair reads. The original pipeline was this. Across the 600 to 700 repertoires, a later analysis counted roughly 84 million unique TCR beta chains, around 11 million of which were shared by at least two donors. Raw reads were error-corrected and collapsed into unique sequences by a nearest-neighbor algorithm in which closely related sequences were merged to remove PCR and sequencing errors. V, D and J gene segments were assigned by aligning CDR3 sequences to IMGT reference sequences. For a sequence to be retained, a match of at least six nucleotides was required to both a V gene segment and a J gene segment. Rearrangements were called productive when the CDR3 lacked stop codons and stayed in frame with V and J; all others were non-productive. Following IMGT convention, CDR3 was defined as the stretch from the second conserved V-encoded cysteine to the conserved J-encoded phenylalanine. The earlier analysis of approximately 500 of the donors excluded sequences that lacked an unambiguous match to a single V gene segment. An earlier analysis of almost 600 of the donors classified V segments as functional when productive rearrangements were above 56.7% and as segregating when the standard deviation between donors was above 5%. A statistical classification framework was developed to diagnose cytomegalovirus status using the catalog of TCR beta chain sequences. In a later analysis, V and J genes were assigned by comparing TCR nucleotide sequences against IMGT/GENE-DB human TR gene sequences. In a later analysis, CDR3 sequences and most-parsimonious VDJ recombination scenarios were assigned using the TCRdist pipeline. In a later analysis, every TCR beta chain was defined by the combination of its CDR3 amino acid sequence and its V-gene family, and reads without a unique V-gene family were dropped. To address suspected cross-contamination and a sequencing artifact, a later analysis removed 450 to 700 highly shared, low-generation-probability nucleotide sequences. A later analysis calculated a clonal expansion index for each public chain from normalized within-repertoire ranks of inferred template counts. Generation probabilities in a later analysis came from a VDJ recombination model fitted to out-of-frame rearrangements, and those results were checked against IGoR. A later analysis scored TCR-TCR, TCR-HLA and TCR-CMV co-occurrence with hypergeometric tests, applying a repertoire-size bias correction to TCR pairs. In a later analysis, false discovery rates were estimated by permuting HLA or CMV assignments 20 times. A later analysis grouped co-occurring TCRs with DBSCAN, adding TCRdist sequence similarity when clustering within HLA-allele-positive subsets. For co-occurrence clustering, repertoires with fewer than 30,000 or more than 120,000 public chains were excluded, along with five repertoires with anomalous nucleotide sharing. TCRdb provides this immuneACCESS table in a form limited to in-frame rearrangements. Some clones are lacking; in checked studies, under half of them reflect an unresolved V gene, and why the rest are absent is not known. V, J and clone size were drawn from that table, and D and trimming were deduced from the DNA. The sample records over 250,000 clones, around 65% of which are singletons. The ten largest make up 2% to 2.5% of the sample.

What the work shows at the level of the full study, not this receptor alone: Correlated functional status among segregating V segments might reflect linkage disequilibrium, but an unknown experimental factor could not be ruled out. A few of the identified cytomegalovirus-associated TCR beta chains were confirmed in vitro to be specific for cytomegalovirus antigens. A later analysis found that TCR association rates varied across HLA loci, with DRB1 alleles showing the most associated TCRs and HLA-C alleles the fewest. Across donors, most TCR sequences were observed very rarely, whereas some public TCRs were present in many individuals. When HLA alleles, especially DR and DQ, strongly co-occurred, TCR associations were difficult to assign to individual alleles. Because some donors lacked HLA typing at each locus, the association tests relied only on the typed subset. In a later analysis, most CMV-associated TCR beta chains were found to appear HLA-restricted, with HLA associations seemingly driven largely by CMV exposure. A later analysis found that HLA-associated TCR beta chains were more clonally expanded and had lower generation probabilities than equally common non-associated chains. Some IMGT-functional V segments, including TRBV6-2 and TRBV6-3, could not be told apart with the 87-base-pair reads, so those segments were excluded. The study gave a list of about 170 TCR beta chains associated with cytomegalovirus. The authors suggested that the approach could potentially be extended to other disease states and immunological phenotypes. A cluster of highly shared sequence variants was judged likely to be a technical artifact of the sequencing pipeline. The earlier analysis of fewer than 750 of the donors excluded some 15 rarely observed V segments, including chromosome 9 orphons, because counts were too low. In an earlier analysis of several hundred of the donors, most TCR beta V segments were observed in productive rearrangements about 90% or about 30% of the time, broadly matching IMGT annotations. A later genetic analysis reported fewer N-insertions in productive TCRs among donors in an Asian-associated ancestry cluster than the roughly 720-donor mean. Presence/absence analyses assumed roughly uniform sequencing depth across donors, an assumption that may not hold. This cohort had only TCR beta chains sequenced, and the lack of alpha or paired-chain data limited which features could be detected. Several of the top co-occurrence clusters appeared to be linked to parvovirus B19, influenza, CMV and Epstein-Barr virus, according to a later analysis. The only immune exposure information available for the cohort was CMV serostatus. A further reported finding was that TCR beta sequences accurately predicted the HLA-A and HLA-B alleles for most subjects in the first cohort. V-gene and J-gene trimming of TCR beta chains was associated with a missense DCLRE1C variant in a later genetic analysis, and the association was replicated in an independent cohort. In both the original and validation cohorts, the classifier was reported to diagnose cytomegalovirus status with high specificity and sensitivity. Specific HLA alleles were associated with roughly 17,000 TCR beta sequences at a false discovery rate of 0.05 in a later analysis.

Relative to germline, V is 0 bases shorter and J is 6 bases shorter, with 13 bases between their ends. The germline V gene provides CDR1 SGHRS and CDR2 YFSETQ. Reading from cysteine to phenylalanine, the CDR3 counts 16 amino acids. The sequence is cut down to CDR3 DNA, 48 bases in frame from base 1. This receptor was identified in a female donor in good health and CMV-seronegative. Sequencing input: PBMCs. The rearrangement joined TRBV5-1 to TRBJ1-6, and perhaps TRBD1 as D gene, on 6 matching bases. The CDR3 protein: CASSLASAGVNSPLHF. The nucleotide sequence reads TGCGCCAGCAGCTTGGCGTCGGCAGGGGTTAATTCACCCCTCCACTTT.